This T cell receptor (beta chain) was found in a study of T cell clonality in common variable immunodeficiency. This clone was seen repeatedly, ten times or more. The observed sequence ends 3 residues before the CDR3 terminus, with the missing tail filled in from the germline J gene. Libraries were prepared by immunoSEQ multiplex PCR; TCRdb keeps only in-frame clonotypes and omits some of them. The sample counts about 37,000 clones, none seen once; the ten largest own 2.5% to 3.5%. In germline, CDR1 is LNHDA, CDR2 SQIVND (reference sequence). The CDR3 has 14 amino acids. Trimming stripped 7 bases from V and 0 bases from J, with 7 bases between.

The receptor was derived from a person aged 18 to 75 in good health. The chain couples TRBV19 to TRBJ2-6, with D hard to call. The sequencing input was peripheral blood mononuclear cells. The CDR3 is CASNQFSGANVLTF. Partial CDR3 DNA: TGTGCCAGTAATCAGTTCTCTGGGGCCAACGTC. The full variable domain, its missing parts supplied by reference TRBV19 and TRBJ2-6, is DGGITQSPKYLFRKEGQNVTLSCEQNLNHDAMYWYRQDPGQGLRLIYYSQIVNDFQKGDIAEGYSVSREKKESFPLTVTSAQKNPTAFYLCASNQFSGANVLTFGAGSRLTVL.